The present T cell receptor beta chain was sequenced within a study of blood T cell repertoires in COVID-19. This CDR3 spans 13 amino acids. Unmatched junction bases numbered 3, after V lost 7 bases and J lost 0 bases. Per germline, CDR1 SGHNT and CDR2 YYREEE (reference sequence). Only in-frame clones appear in the TCRdb table, and some are missing; sequencing was by immunoSEQ multiplex PCR. This table has roughly 210,000 clones, about 85% appearing once. The chain joins TRBV5-4 to TRBJ1-2; 7 bases match TRBD1. The sample comprised peripheral blood. The receptor was derived from a woman over 75 with COVID-19, enrolled during active disease. Here the CDR3 reads CASLDRANYGYTF. CDR3 DNA sequence: TGTGCCAGCCTCGACAGGGCTAACTATGGCTACACCTTC.